One sample yielded the 16 T cell receptor beta chains listed below, sequenced in a study of blood T cell repertoires in COVID-19. Method: immunoSEQ multiplex PCR; TCRdb's copy keeps in-frame clones and lacks some. The sample yields fewer than 450,000 clones, roughly 87% seen once. The sample consisted of PBMCs or T cells enriched from blood (not recorded which). The receptor source for this set is a woman in her twenties or thirties who had recovered from COVID-19.

The rearrangement links TRBV13 to TRBJ1-3, with unresolved D. The germline V gene has CDR1 PRHDT and CDR2 FYEKMQ (reference sequence). Trimming left V 5 bases short and J 4 bases short, with 12 bases between. The CDR3 totals 14 residues. CDR3 nucleotide sequence: TGTGCCAGCAGCAAAAGCCCCCCCGGAAACACCATATATTTT. Its protein is CASSKSPPGNTIYF.

This chain connects TRBV15 to TRBJ2-7; D is uncertain. With 0 bases removed from V and 0 bases from J, the gap between germline ends came to 15 bases. There are 17 residues in the CDR3. Germline-derived CDR1 and CDR2 are LNHNV and YYDKDF (reference sequence). The CDR3 DNA is TGTGCCACCAGCAGAGATAGAAACCAAGTCGTCTCCTACGAGCAGTACTTC. Protein: CATSRDRNQVVSYEQYF.

DNA of the CDR3: TGTGCCAGCAGCCATCGCGGGTCGGGCACAGATACGCAGTATTTT. Amino acid sequence: CASSHRGSGTDTQYF. This rearrangement joins TRBV28 to TRBJ2-3; perhaps TRBD2 as D (5 bases). Germline CDR1 is MDHEN and CDR2 is SYDVKM. The V and J ends lost 6 bases and 1 base respectively, with 14 bases between them. The CDR3 loop spans 15 amino acids.

The genes are TRBV19 and TRBJ1-5; weak D call: TRBD1 (6 bases). The germline V and J ends were trimmed by 6 bases and 0 bases, with 12 bases remaining between them. The CDR3 loop spans 15 amino acids. Germline loops: CDR1 LNHDA, CDR2 SQIVND (reference sequence). CDR3: CASRVDRSSNQPQHF. CDR3 nucleotides: TGTGCCAGTAGGGTAGACAGGAGTAGCAATCAGCCCCAGCATTTT.

The table lists this clone with a few counts. The chain couples TRBV27 to TRBJ2-1; 16 positions agree with TRBD2. There are 19 residues in the CDR3. Germline CDR1 reads MNHEY; CDR2 reads SMNVEV (reference sequence). V was clipped by 1 base and J by 4 bases; unmatched bases: 7. CDR3 in DNA: TGTGCCAGCAGTTTATTCGGGACTAGCGGGGGGGCCCTGTACAATGAGCAGTTCTTC. It codes for CASSLFGTSGGALYNEQFF.

This sequence joins TRBV24-1 and TRBJ2-3, with a possible D match to TRBD2 (5 bases). Germline V gives CDR1 KGHDR, CDR2 SFDVKD. The CDR3 totals 14 residues. Between the trimmed V and J ends, which lost 9 bases and 2 bases, there was a span of 14 bases. The CDR3 region is CATSRGVITDTQYF. In nucleotides, the CDR3 is TGTGCCACCTCCCGGGGAGTAATCACAGATACGCAGTATTTT.

CDR3 residues: CASRGRDGNYGYTF. As DNA, the CDR3 is TGTGCCAGCAGGGGCCGGGACGGCAACTATGGCTACACCTTC. The rearrangement uses TRBV19 and TRBJ1-2; a weak D match, TRBD1 (6 bases). Trimming cost V 9 bases and J 2 bases, with 16 bases left between them. The germline gives CDR1 LNHDA, CDR2 SQIVND (reference sequence). The CDR3 covers 14 residues.

V is TRBV4-1 and J is TRBJ2-3; D is unresolved. The germline CDR1 and CDR2 sequences are MGHRA and YSYEKL. The CDR3 loop spans 13 amino acids. The V end lost 1 base, the J end lost 5 bases, and 7 bases lay between the germline ends. As DNA, the CDR3 is TGCGCCAGCAGCCAAGGCCAGGAAGATACGCAGTATTTT. Translated, it gives CASSQGQEDTQYF.

The chain employs TRBV27 and TRBJ2-5; perhaps TRBD2 as D (7 bases). V lost 5 bases and J lost 1, with 14 bases in between. This CDR3 is built from 15 residues. Germline lookup yields CDR1 MNHEY and CDR2 SMNVEV (reference sequence). CDR3 nucleotide sequence: TGTGCCAGCAGTGTCCTGGGGGGGCTCCAAGAGACCCAGTACTTC. Its translation is CASSVLGGLQETQYF.

This chain connects TRBV2 to TRBJ1-6; possibly TRBD1 for D (5 bases). Trimming stripped 3 bases from V and 10 bases from J, with 10 bases between. Per the germline V gene, CDR1 is SNHLY and CDR2 is FYNNEI. The CDR3 extends over 13 amino acids. In DNA form, the CDR3 reads TGTGCCAGCAGTGATTCGGGGGGGTCACCCCTCCACTTT. Protein sequence: CASSDSGGSPLHF.

V is TRBV5-4 and J is TRBJ1-2, with D perhaps matching TRBD1 (5 bases). CDR1 is SGHNT, CDR2 YYREEE, per germline (reference sequence). Trimming shortened V by 1 base and J by 5 bases, and 15 bases separated the two germline ends. The length of the CDR3 is 15 residues. CDR3 residues: CASSLPTALEYGYTF. DNA of the CDR3: TGTGCCAGCAGCTTGCCGACAGCCCTGGAGTATGGCTACACCTTC.

V gene TRBV13 combines with J gene TRBJ2-7, with TRBD1 identical over 8 bases. Looked up from germline, CDR1 is PRHDT and CDR2 is FYEKMQ (reference sequence). The CDR3 loop spans 15 amino acids. V lost 5 bases and J lost 0; bases outside the gene matches: 6. The CDR3 coding sequence is TGTGCCAGCAGCCCGCGCGGACAGGGCTCCTACGAGCAGTACTTC. It translates to CASSPRGQGSYEQYF.

V is TRBV9 and J is TRBJ1-1; D perhaps matches TRBD1 (5 bases). V shed 2 bases and J shed 7 bases, with 12 bases lying between them. The CDR3 is made up of 13 amino acids. Per germline, CDR1 SGDLS and CDR2 YYNGEE. This chain's CDR3 is CASSVDRQFEAFF. The CDR3, as DNA: TGTGCCAGCAGCGTGGATAGACAGTTTGAAGCTTTCTTT.

The chain couples TRBV7-2 to TRBJ1-3; D remains unclear. The CDR3 is made up of 16 amino acids. Looked up from germline, CDR1 is SGHTA and CDR2 is FQGNSA. Trimming pared 4 bases from V and 1 base from J, leaving 14 bases between. The CDR3 here is CASSYFAAVSGNTIYF. The CDR3 DNA reads as TGTGCCAGCAGCTATTTTGCGGCGGTATCTGGAAACACCATATATTTT.

The gene calls are TRBV5-5 and TRBJ1-2; 8 bases map to TRBD1. This CDR3 region has 15 residues. Germline CDR1 and CDR2: SGHKS and YYEKEE (reference sequence). Trimming took 0 bases from V and 3 from J; bases not matched to a gene: 4. This CDR3 is CASSLVPGGDYGYTF. The CDR3 DNA follows: TGTGCCAGCAGCTTGGTCCCAGGGGGCGACTATGGCTACACCTTC.

The J gene is TRBJ2-5, the V gene TRBV5-4, with D possibly being TRBD1 (6 bases). CDR1 SGHNT and CDR2 YYREEE come from the germline V gene (reference sequence). The length of the CDR3 is 16 residues. With 0 bases removed from V and 3 bases from J, the gap between germline ends came to 15 bases. CDR3 sequence reads: CASSLGQGLGEETQYF. DNA for the CDR3: TGTGCCAGCAGCTTGGGGCAGGGGTTAGGAGAAGAGACCCAGTACTTC. The variable domain in full, with the rest retrieved from reference TRBV5-4 and TRBJ2-5, is ETGVTQSPTHLIKTRGQQVTLRCSSQSGHNTVSWYQQALGQGPQFIFQYYREEENGRGNFPPRFSGLQFPNYSSELNVNALELDDSALYLCASSLGQGLGEETQYFGPGTRLLVL.